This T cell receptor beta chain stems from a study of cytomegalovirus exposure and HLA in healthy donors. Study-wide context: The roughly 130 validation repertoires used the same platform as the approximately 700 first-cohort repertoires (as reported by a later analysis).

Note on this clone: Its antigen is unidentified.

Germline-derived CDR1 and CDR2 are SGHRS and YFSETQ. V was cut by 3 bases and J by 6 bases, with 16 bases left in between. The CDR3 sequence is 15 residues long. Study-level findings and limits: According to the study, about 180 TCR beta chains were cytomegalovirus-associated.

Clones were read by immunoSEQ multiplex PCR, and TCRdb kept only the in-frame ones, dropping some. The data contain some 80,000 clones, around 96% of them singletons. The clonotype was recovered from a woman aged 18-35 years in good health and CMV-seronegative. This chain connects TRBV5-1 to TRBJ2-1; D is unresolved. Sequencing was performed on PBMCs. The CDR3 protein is CASSSTTGYANEQFF. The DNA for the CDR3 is TGCGCCAGCAGCTCTACTACCGGGTACGCCAATGAGCAGTTCTTC.